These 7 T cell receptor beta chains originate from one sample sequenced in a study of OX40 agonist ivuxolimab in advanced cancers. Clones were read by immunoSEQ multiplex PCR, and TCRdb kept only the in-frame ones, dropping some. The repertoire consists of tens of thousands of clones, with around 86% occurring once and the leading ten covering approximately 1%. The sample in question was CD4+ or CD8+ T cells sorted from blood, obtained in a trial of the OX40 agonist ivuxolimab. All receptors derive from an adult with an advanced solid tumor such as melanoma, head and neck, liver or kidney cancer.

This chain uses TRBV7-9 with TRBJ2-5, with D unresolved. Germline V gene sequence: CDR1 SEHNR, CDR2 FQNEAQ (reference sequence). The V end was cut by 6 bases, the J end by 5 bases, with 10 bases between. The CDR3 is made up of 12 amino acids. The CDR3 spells CASRRGGETQYF. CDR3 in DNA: TGTGCCAGCAGGAGAGGTGGGGAGACCCAGTACTTC.

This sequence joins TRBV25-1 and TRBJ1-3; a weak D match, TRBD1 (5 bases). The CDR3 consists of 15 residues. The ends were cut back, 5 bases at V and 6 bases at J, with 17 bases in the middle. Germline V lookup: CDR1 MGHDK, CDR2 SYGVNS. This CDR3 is CASSPLGWDLNTIYF. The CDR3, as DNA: TGTGCCAGCAGTCCCTTGGGATGGGACCTAAACACCATATATTTT.

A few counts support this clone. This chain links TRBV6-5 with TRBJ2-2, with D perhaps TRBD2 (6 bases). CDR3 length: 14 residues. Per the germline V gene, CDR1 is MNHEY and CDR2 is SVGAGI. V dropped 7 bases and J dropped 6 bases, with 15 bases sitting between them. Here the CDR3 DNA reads TGTGCCAGCAATCGCGGGAAAGGGGCCGGGGAGCTGTTTTTT. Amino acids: CASNRGKGAGELFF.

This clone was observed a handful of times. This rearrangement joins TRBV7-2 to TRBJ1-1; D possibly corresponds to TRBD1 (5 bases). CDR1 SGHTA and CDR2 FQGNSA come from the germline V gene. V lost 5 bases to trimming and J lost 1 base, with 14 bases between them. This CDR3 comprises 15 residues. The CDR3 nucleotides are TGTGCCAGCAGCCGAAAGGACACCTCGAACACTGAAGCTTTCTTT. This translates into CASSRKDTSNTEAFF.

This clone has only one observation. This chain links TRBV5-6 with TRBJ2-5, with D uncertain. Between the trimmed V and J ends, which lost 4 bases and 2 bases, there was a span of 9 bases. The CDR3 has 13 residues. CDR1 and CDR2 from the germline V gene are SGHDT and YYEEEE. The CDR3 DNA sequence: TGTGCCAGCAGCCCCGGGCCTCAAGAGACCCAGTACTTC. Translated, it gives CASSPGPQETQYF.

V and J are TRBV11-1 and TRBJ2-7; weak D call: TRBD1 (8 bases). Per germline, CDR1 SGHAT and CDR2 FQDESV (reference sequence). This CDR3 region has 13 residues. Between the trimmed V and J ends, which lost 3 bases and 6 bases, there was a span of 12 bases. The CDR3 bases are TGTGCCAGCAGCTTGAACAGGGGGGGCGAGCAGTACTTC. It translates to CASSLNRGGEQYF.

CDR3 sequence (DNA): TGTGCCAGCAGCGCAAGCGGGACAGGGGTTTCTGAAGCTTTCTTT. It is translated as CASSASGTGVSEAFF. The rearrangement uses TRBV7-3 and TRBJ1-1, with 10 bases lining up with TRBD1. V lost 5 bases, J lost 6 bases, and 9 bases stayed unmatched. The germline gives CDR1 SGHTA, CDR2 FQGTGA. This CDR3 region has 15 residues.